The 10 T cell receptor beta chains reported below all come from one sample, sequenced in a study of blood T cells in healthy people across ages. It was with a sample-barcoded 5' primer and a J-beta primer mix that a second PCR of roughly 7 to 12 cycles was run. TCRdb independently ran MiXCR on the 5' RACE reads; one entry per CDR3 protein. The data contain 700,000 or so distinct CDR3 sequences, 20% to 25% of them seen just once; the ten biggest clones take up roughly 22%. What was sequenced was blood. These receptors all stem from a man aged 65 to 85 in good health.

The table lists this clonotype with a few counts. This CDR3 is CASSSQGGPPDTQYF. In DNA form, the CDR3 reads TGTGCCAGCAGCTCACAGGGGGGCCCCCCAGATACGCAGTATTTT. The chain uses TRBV7-2 and TRBJ2-3, with 8 bases fitting TRBD1. J was trimmed by 4 bases and V by 4 bases; bases with no gene match: 7. CDR1 and CDR2 (germline): SGHTA, FQGNSA. This CDR3 has 15 amino acids.

The J gene is TRBJ1-6, the V gene TRBV24-1; D remains unclear. Germline loops: CDR1 KGHDR, CDR2 SFDVKD. V was cut by 0 bases and J by 9 bases, with 8 bases left in between. The length of the CDR3 is 14 residues. CDR3 region: CATSDLLAGSPLHF. CDR3 bases: TGTGCCACCAGTGATTTGTTGGCGGGTTCACCCCTCCACTTT.

This clonotype was counted ten times or more. This sequence joins TRBV5-1 and TRBJ1-4; tentative D call: TRBD1 (5 bases). The CDR3 totals 13 residues. Trimming removed 0 bases at V and 8 bases at J, with 8 bases between. Germline V gives CDR1 SGHRS, CDR2 YFSETQ. The CDR3 nucleotides are TGCGCCAGCAGCTTGGAGGGGTACGAAAAACTGTTTTTT. Protein product: CASSLEGYEKLFF.

This clonotype has a handful of counts. This CDR3 reads CASSFGQSLYGYTF. The CDR3 nucleotides read TGTGCCAGCAGCTTCGGACAGAGCCTATATGGCTACACCTTC. The chain joins TRBV7-2 to TRBJ1-2, with D perhaps matching TRBD1 (6 bases). Germline values: CDR1 SGHTA, CDR2 FQGNSA. CDR3 length: 14 residues. Trimming removed 3 bases from V and 5 bases from J, with 13 bases in between.

The table lists this clonotype with a few counts. The genes are TRBV20-1 and TRBJ1-2; 9 positions agree with TRBD1. The CDR3 consists of 15 residues. The trim removed 0 bases at V and 1 base at J, leaving 3 bases unmatched. Germline V gene data show CDR1 as DFQATT and CDR2 as SNEGSKA (reference sequence). CDR3 coding DNA: TGCAGTGCTAGAGAGGGACAGGGATTTAACTATGGCTACACCTTC. This sequence encodes CSAREGQGFNYGYTF.

This clonotype has just a few counts. V usage is TRBV7-2 and J usage is TRBJ2-5; possible D gene TRBD2, 5 bases. The end of the DNA is better explained by TRBJ2-1, so the J call may be wrong. The germline CDR1 and CDR2 sequences are SGHTA and FQGNSA. The CDR3 spans 15 residues. The CDR3 sequence: CASRAQADPYNEQFF. The CDR3 DNA sequence: TGTGCCAGCAGGGCCCAAGCGGACCCCTACAATGAGCAGTTCTTC.

The chain couples TRBV5-1 to TRBJ2-1; maybe TRBD2 (5 bases). Germline loops: CDR1 SGHRS, CDR2 YFSETQ. This CDR3 comprises 15 residues. Trimming took 5 bases from V and 1 from J, leaving 13 bases between them. The DNA for the CDR3 is TGCGCCAGCAGGTTGAACTTAGCGTCCTACAATGAGCAGTTCTTC. This translates into CASRLNLASYNEQFF.

The genes are TRBV27 and TRBJ2-5; 7 bases fit TRBD1. Germline V gene sequence: CDR1 MNHEY, CDR2 SMNVEV (reference sequence). The ends lost 3 bases at V and 4 bases at J; junction bases unmatched: 8. The length of the CDR3 is 15 residues. This CDR3 is CASSLGPTGPETQYF. In DNA form, the CDR3 reads TGTGCCAGCAGTTTGGGGCCGACAGGGCCAGAGACCCAGTACTTC.

This clonotype turned up a few times. The rearrangement uses TRBV7-9 and TRBJ2-2; 8 nucleotides line up with TRBD1. Germline CDR1 is SEHNR and CDR2 is FQNEAQ (reference sequence). Trimming at V came to 5 bases and at J to 1 base, leaving 3 bases not matched to a gene. The CDR3 has 15 amino acids. This CDR3 reads CASSRTGLNTGELFF. Here the CDR3 DNA reads TGTGCCAGCAGCCGGACAGGGTTGAACACCGGGGAGCTGTTTTTT. Full variable domain (missing parts from reference TRBV7-9 and TRBJ2-2): DTGVSQNPRHKITKRGQNVTFRCDPISEHNRLYWYRQTLGQGPEFLTYFQNEAQLEKSRLLSDRFSAERPKGSFSTLEIQRTEQGDSAMYLCASSRTGLNTGELFFGEGSRLTVL.

The chain links TRBV12-3 or TRBV12-4 to TRBJ1-4; D might be TRBD1 (6 bases). Deletions cut 6 bases from V and 14 bases from J, with 19 bases between. The CDR3 covers 13 residues. In DNA form, the CDR3 reads TGTGCCAGCAGCTCTATAGTTGGAGGGGGGCTGTTTTTT. Translating gives CASSSIVGGGLFF.